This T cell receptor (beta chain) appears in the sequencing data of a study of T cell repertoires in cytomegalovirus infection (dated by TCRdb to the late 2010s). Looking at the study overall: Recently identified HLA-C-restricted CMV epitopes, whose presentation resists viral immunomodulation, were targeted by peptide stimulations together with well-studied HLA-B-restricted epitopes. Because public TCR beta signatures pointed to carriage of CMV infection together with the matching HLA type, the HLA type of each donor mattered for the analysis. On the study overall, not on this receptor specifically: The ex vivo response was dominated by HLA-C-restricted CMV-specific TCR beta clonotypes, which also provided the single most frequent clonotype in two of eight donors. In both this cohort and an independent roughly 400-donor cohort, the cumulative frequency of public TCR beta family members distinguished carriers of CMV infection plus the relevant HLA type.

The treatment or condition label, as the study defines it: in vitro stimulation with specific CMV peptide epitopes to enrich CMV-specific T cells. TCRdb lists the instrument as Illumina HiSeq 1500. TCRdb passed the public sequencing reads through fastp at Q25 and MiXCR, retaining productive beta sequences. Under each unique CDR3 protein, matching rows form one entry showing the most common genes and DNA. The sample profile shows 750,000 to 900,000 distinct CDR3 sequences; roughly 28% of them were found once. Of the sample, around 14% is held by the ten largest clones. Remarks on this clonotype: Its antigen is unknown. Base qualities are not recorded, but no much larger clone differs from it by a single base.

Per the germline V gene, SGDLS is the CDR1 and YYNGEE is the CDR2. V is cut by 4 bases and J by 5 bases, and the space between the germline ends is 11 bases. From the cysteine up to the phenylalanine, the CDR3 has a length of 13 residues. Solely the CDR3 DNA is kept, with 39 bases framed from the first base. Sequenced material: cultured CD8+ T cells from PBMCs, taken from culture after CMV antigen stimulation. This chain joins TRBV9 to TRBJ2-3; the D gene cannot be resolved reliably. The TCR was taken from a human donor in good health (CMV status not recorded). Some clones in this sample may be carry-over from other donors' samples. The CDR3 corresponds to CASSSFLGDTQYF. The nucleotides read TGTGCCAGCAGCTCCTTCCTCGGAGATACGCAGTATTTT.